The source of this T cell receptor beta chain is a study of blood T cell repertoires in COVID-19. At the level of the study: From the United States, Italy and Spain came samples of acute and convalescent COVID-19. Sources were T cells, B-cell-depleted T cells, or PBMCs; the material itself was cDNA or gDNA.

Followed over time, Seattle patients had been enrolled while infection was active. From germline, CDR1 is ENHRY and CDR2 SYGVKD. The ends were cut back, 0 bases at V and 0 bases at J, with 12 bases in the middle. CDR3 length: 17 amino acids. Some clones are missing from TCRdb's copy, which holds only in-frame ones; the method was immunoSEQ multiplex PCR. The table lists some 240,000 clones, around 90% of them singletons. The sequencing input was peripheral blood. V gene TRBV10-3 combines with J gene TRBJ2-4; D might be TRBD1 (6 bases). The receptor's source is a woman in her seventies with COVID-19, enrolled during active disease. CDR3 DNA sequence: TGTGCCATCAGTGAGTCGGGTCAGGGGTTAGCCAAAAACATTCAGTACTTC. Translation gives CAISESGQGLAKNIQYF.